The 23 T cell receptor beta chains below all came from one sample that was sequenced in a study of shared clonotypes between healthy human individuals. Clones were sequenced by immunoSEQ multiplex PCR, and TCRdb holds only the in-frame ones, with some missing. Here the sample spans roughly 2.5 million clones, 90% to 95% being singletons. The sequenced material came from naive CD4+ T cells sorted from blood. Stated subset: CD45RA+ positively selected. The receptors were sampled from a young man in good health.

The chain joins TRBV11-2 to TRBJ2-7, with TRBD2 matching over 7 bases. Germline CDR1 SGHAT, CDR2 FQNNGV. V lost 6 bases to trimming and J lost 3 bases; unmatched junction nucleotides: 2. The CDR3 has 12 amino acids. CDR3 sequence reads: CASRSGDYEQYF. CDR3 bases: TGTGCCAGCAGAAGCGGGGACTACGAGCAGTACTTC.

The chain has TRBV7-8 and TRBJ2-7; 13 bases fit TRBD2. The CDR3 is 17 residues long. The V gene end was trimmed by 5 bases and the J gene end by 0 bases; junction bases not matched to a gene: 7. Looked up from germline, CDR1 is SGHVS and CDR2 is FQNEAQ. The CDR3 spells CASSPGTSGTLSYEQYF. The CDR3 region has the DNA TGTGCCAGCAGCCCCGGGACTAGCGGGACCCTCTCCTACGAGCAGTACTTC.

J is TRBJ2-7 and V is TRBV6-1; 7 bases agree with TRBD1. CDR1 is MNHNS and CDR2 is SASEGT in the germline V gene. The CDR3 has 14 amino acids. V gave up 3 bases and J gave up 8 bases; unmatched junction bases: 10. For the CDR3, the DNA is TGTGCCAGCAGTGATTCACGGACAGGTGGGAAGCAGTACTTC. It is translated as CASSDSRTGGKQYF.

This chain links TRBV6-6 with TRBJ2-7; D is possibly TRBD2 (5 bases). The V and J ends lost 4 bases and 5 bases respectively, with 12 bases between them. Germline V gene data show CDR1 as MNHNY and CDR2 as SVGAGI (reference sequence). The CDR3 loop spans 13 amino acids. The CDR3 spells CASSFRGHHEQYF. CDR3 coding DNA: TGTGCCAGCAGTTTTCGGGGTCACCACGAGCAGTACTTC.

This rearrangement joins TRBV29-1 to TRBJ2-5; TRBD2 aligns across 8 bases. V dropped 4 bases and J dropped 7; count of bases not matched to a gene: 8. CDR1 is SQVTM, CDR2 ANQGSEA, per germline. The CDR3 length is 13 residues. The CDR3 spells CSVVLAGTVTQYF. The CDR3 nucleotides read TGCAGCGTTGTTTTAGCGGGGACTGTGACCCAGTACTTC.

The gene calls are TRBV25-1 and TRBJ2-2; TRBD1 matches at 7 bases. CDR3 length equals 14 residues. Germline V gene lookup returns CDR1 MGHDK and CDR2 SYGVNS. Trimming took 7 bases from V and 2 from J; bases not matched to a gene: 4. The CDR3 loop reads CASKGAINTGELFF. The CDR3 nucleotides are TGTGCCAGCAAGGGGGCGATAAACACCGGGGAGCTGTTTTTT.

This rearrangement joins TRBV28 to TRBJ1-2; D is possibly TRBD1 (5 bases). From germline, CDR1 is MDHEN and CDR2 SYDVKM. The CDR3 contains 14 residues. Trimming removed 7 bases at V and 7 bases at J, with 19 bases between. DNA for the CDR3: TGTGCCAGCACCATAGGGACGGACTTCTCTGGCTACACCTTC. It is translated as CASTIGTDFSGYTF.

The CDR3 spells CASSPGLNTDTQYF. The CDR3, as DNA: TGTGCCAGCAGTCCGGGACTAAACACAGATACGCAGTATTTT. The V call is TRBV5-6, the J call TRBJ2-3, with TRBD2 identical over 7 bases. The CDR3 length is 14 residues. J was trimmed by 2 bases and V by 5 bases; bases with no gene match: 5. Per the germline V gene, CDR1 is SGHDT and CDR2 is YYEEEE. Variable domain in full (rest from reference TRBV5-6 and TRBJ2-3): DAGVTQSPTHLIKTRGQQVTLRCSPKSGHDTVSWYQQALGQGPQFIFQYYEEEERQRGNFPDRFSGHQFPNYSSELNVNALLLGDSALYLCASSPGLNTDTQYFGPGTRLTVL.

On this clone itself: Different DNA sequences within this sample yield the same CDR3. This chain joins TRBV30 and TRBJ2-7; D not certain. Trimming took 2 bases from V and 4 from J, leaving 6 bases between them. This CDR3 is 11 amino acids long. Germline-derived CDR1 and CDR2 are GTSNPN and SVGIG (reference sequence). The chain's CDR3 is CAWSSDYEQYF. CDR3 sequence (DNA): TGTGCCTGGAGTTCTGATTACGAGCAGTACTTC.

The CDR3 nucleotides read TGTGCCAGCAGCACCCCGGGGTCCTACAATGAGCAGTTCTTC. It translates to CASSTPGSYNEQFF. V and J are TRBV5-4 and TRBJ2-1, with D possibly matching TRBD2 (5 bases). The CDR3 contains 14 residues. Germline CDR1 is SGHNT and CDR2 is YYREEE (reference sequence). Trimming removed 4 bases at V and 1 base at J, with 9 bases between.

V usage is TRBV7-2 and J usage is TRBJ1-2; no reliable D call. CDR1 and CDR2 from the germline V gene are SGHTA and FQGNSA. The V gene lost 5 bases and the J gene lost 4 bases, with 14 bases spanning the gap. The CDR3 extends over 14 amino acids. The CDR3 protein is CASSPELEGYGYTF. CDR3 bases: TGTGCCAGCAGCCCAGAGCTAGAGGGCTATGGCTACACCTTC.

This clone is a singleton in its sample. The chain is built from TRBV7-8 and TRBJ1-1; D gene uncertain. The CDR3 contains 14 residues. The germline V and J ends were trimmed by 6 bases and 5 bases, with 16 bases remaining between them. Germline V gene sequence: CDR1 SGHVS, CDR2 FQNEAQ. Here the CDR3 reads CASSFAGVGTEAFF. The CDR3 nucleotides read TGTGCCAGCAGTTTCGCGGGTGTGGGGACTGAAGCTTTCTTT. The full variable domain, completed using reference TRBV7-8 and TRBJ1-1, is GAGVSQSPRYKVAKRGQDVALRCDPISGHVSLFWYQQALGQGPEFLTYFQNEAQLDKSGLPSDRFFAERPEGSVSTLKIQRTQQEDSAVYLCASSFAGVGTEAFFGQGTRLTVV.

The CDR3 DNA follows: TGTGCCAGCAGCGCCTCTCTCCTAGCGGGAGGGTACACCGGGGAGCTGTTTTTT. Residues: CASSASLLAGGYTGELFF. The chain joins TRBV9 to TRBJ2-2; TRBD2 matches at 12 bases. The CDR3 is 18 amino acids. CDR1 and CDR2 (germline): SGDLS, YYNGEE. Unmatched junction bases numbered 9, after V lost 3 bases and J lost 3 bases.

The V gene is TRBV30, the J gene TRBJ2-3; maybe TRBD1 (6 bases). The V end lost 1 base, the J end lost 4 bases, and 12 bases lay between the germline ends. Germline V lookup: CDR1 GTSNPN, CDR2 SVGIG (reference sequence). There are 14 residues in the CDR3. The CDR3, as DNA: TGTGCCTGGAGTGGGGGGCAGGGACCAGATACGCAGTATTTT. It yields the protein CAWSGGQGPDTQYF.

Here the CDR3 reads CASTRQGLETQYF. Here the CDR3 DNA reads TGTGCCAGCACCAGACAGGGGCTAGAGACCCAGTACTTC. The chain recombines TRBV2 with TRBJ2-5, with 8 positions matching TRBD1. The germline CDR1 and CDR2 sequences are SNHLY and FYNNEI. The CDR3 extends over 13 amino acids. Trimming cost V 7 bases and J 4 bases; bases outside gene matches: 5. Together with reference TRBV2 and TRBJ2-5, the CDR3 gives the full variable domain: EPEVTQTPSHQVTQMGQEVILRCVPISNHLYFYWYRQILGQKVEFLVSFYNNEISEKSEIFDDQFSVERPDGSNFTLKIRSTKLEDSAMYFCASTRQGLETQYFGPGTRLLVL.

This clone was found once. The chain uses TRBV9 and TRBJ2-1; D is perhaps TRBD1 (6 bases). The CDR3 sequence is 17 residues long. Trimming left V 1 base short and J 5 bases short, with 19 bases between. Germline CDR1 is SGDLS and CDR2 is YYNGEE. In DNA form, the CDR3 reads TGTGCCAGCAGCGTAAGAACAGGGCGAGGAGAGGACAATGAGCAGTTCTTC. Translated, it gives CASSVRTGRGEDNEQFF.

This chain links TRBV27 with TRBJ2-5; 7 bases are a match to TRBD2. The CDR3 sequence is 13 residues long. CDR1 is MNHEY, CDR2 SMNVEV, per germline (reference sequence). The trim removed 8 bases at V and 4 bases at J, leaving 7 bases unmatched. CDR3 region: CASGGEPRETQYF. In nucleotides, the CDR3 is TGTGCCAGCGGGGGGGAGCCAAGAGAGACCCAGTACTTC.

The count of this clone is one. V usage is TRBV23-1 and J usage is TRBJ1-1; no definite D call. TRBV23-1 is treated as an ORF (open reading frame) with a function not yet certain. The CDR3 loop spans 13 amino acids. Trimming cost V 8 bases and J 1 base, with 11 bases left between them. Written as DNA, the CDR3 is TGCGCCAGCCCGATCCAGAAGAACACTGAAGCTTTCTTT. This gives the protein CASPIQKNTEAFF.

The V gene is TRBV9, the J gene TRBJ2-7; D is perhaps TRBD1 (6 bases). This CDR3 spans 15 amino acids. Germline lookup yields CDR1 SGDLS and CDR2 YYNGEE. Trimming removed 0 bases at V and 2 bases at J, with 12 bases between. CDR3 nucleotides: TGTGCCAGCAGCGTAGAGGCAGGGGCGCCCTACGAGCAGTACTTC. It translates to CASSVEAGAPYEQYF.

The chain recombines TRBV6-6 with TRBJ2-7, with D unclear. Germline V lookup: CDR1 MNHNY, CDR2 SVGAGI (reference sequence). The CDR3 runs 15 residues. The V and J ends lost 4 bases and 0 bases respectively, with 13 bases between them. The CDR3 sequence is CASSSSLANSYEQYF. CDR3 bases: TGTGCCAGCAGTTCCTCATTAGCAAACTCCTACGAGCAGTACTTC.

The count of this clone is one. As DNA, the CDR3 is TGTGCCAGCAGCTTGGACAGGGGAGGCTTTTACGAGCAGTACTTC. Amino acids: CASSLDRGGFYEQYF. This chain connects TRBV11-1 to TRBJ2-7; 9 nucleotides align to TRBD1. J was trimmed by 4 bases and V by 3 bases; bases with no gene match: 7. This CDR3 has 15 amino acids. Germline CDR1 is SGHAT and CDR2 is FQDESV (reference sequence).

On this clone: In the same sample, other DNA sequences code for this CDR3. The genes are TRBV18 and TRBJ1-5; D is possibly TRBD1 (6 bases). The V gene lost 5 bases and the J gene lost 4 bases, with 12 bases spanning the gap. The CDR3 is 14 residues long. Per the germline V gene, CDR1 is KGHSH and CDR2 is LQKENI. The DNA for the CDR3 is TGTGCCAGCTCATTGGGTACAGGGAATCAGCCCCAGCATTTT. This translates into CASSLGTGNQPQHF. Using reference TRBV18 and TRBJ1-5 for the parts outside the CDR3, the full variable domain is NAGVMQNPRHLVRRRGQEARLRCSPMKGHSHVYWYRQLPEEGLKFMVYLQKENIIDESGMPKERFSAEFPKEGPSILRIQQVVRGDSAAYFCASSLGTGNQPQHFGDGTRLSIL.

This sequence joins TRBV10-3 and TRBJ1-4, with 9 positions matching TRBD1. The CDR3 loop spans 15 amino acids. Germline CDR1 is ENHRY and CDR2 is SYGVKD. J gave up 4 bases and V 11 bases, and 11 bases lay outside the gene matches. CDR3 coding DNA: TGTGCCTTACCGGGACAGGGAGCCTGTAATGAAAAACTGTTTTTT. Protein: CALPGQGACNEKLFF.